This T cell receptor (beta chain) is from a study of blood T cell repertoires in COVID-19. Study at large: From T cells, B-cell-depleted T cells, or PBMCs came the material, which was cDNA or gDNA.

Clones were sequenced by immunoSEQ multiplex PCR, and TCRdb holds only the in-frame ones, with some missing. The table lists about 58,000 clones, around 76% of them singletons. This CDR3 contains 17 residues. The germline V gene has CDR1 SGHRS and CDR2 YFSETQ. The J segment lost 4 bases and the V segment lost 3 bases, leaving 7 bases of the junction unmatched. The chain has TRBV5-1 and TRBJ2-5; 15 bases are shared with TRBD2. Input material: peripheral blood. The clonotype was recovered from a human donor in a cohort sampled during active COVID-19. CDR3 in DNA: TGCGCCAGCAGCTGGACTAGCGGGGGGGGTTTCGCAGAGACCCAGTACTTC. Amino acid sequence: CASSWTSGGGFAETQYF.